This entry concerns a single T cell receptor beta chain. The entry originates in a study of PD-L1 blockade in urothelial cancer. The wider study: A median of 141,255 T cells was found in the blood samples.

Time point given: pretreatment peripheral blood. Locally advanced or metastatic urothelial carcinoma was present in patients. Sample numbers ranged from 1 to 8 per patient, encompassing pretreatment and on-treatment collections. Germline V CDR1 and CDR2: GTSNPN, SVGIG (reference sequence). Trimming cost V 3 bases and J 7 bases, with 7 bases left between them. CDR3 length: 11 residues. Produced via immunoSEQ multiplex PCR; TCRdb's table is partial and in-frame only. The table shows 60,000 to 65,000 clones, with under 90% occurring only once. This specimen was PBMCs, taken around atezolizumab (anti-PD-L1) treatment. The genes are TRBV30 and TRBJ2-1, with D uncertain. The sequence was collected from a man in his 70s with urothelial cancer. CDR3 protein: CAWRKANEQFF. The CDR3 DNA is TGTGCCTGGAGAAAAGCGAATGAGCAGTTCTTC.